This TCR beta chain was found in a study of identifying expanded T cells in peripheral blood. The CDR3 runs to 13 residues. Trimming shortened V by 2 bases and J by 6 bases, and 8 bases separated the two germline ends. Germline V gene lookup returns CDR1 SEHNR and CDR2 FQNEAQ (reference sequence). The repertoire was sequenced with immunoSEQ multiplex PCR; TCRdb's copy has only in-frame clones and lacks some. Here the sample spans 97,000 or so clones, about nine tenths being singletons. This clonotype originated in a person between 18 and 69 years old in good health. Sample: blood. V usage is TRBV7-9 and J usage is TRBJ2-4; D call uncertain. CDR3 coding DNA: TGTGCCAGCAGCTTAAATAACGGAAACATTCAGTACTTC. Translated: CASSLNNGNIQYF. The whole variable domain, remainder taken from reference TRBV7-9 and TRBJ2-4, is DTGVSQNPRHKITKRGQNVTFRCDPISEHNRLYWYRQTLGQGPEFLTYFQNEAQLEKSRLLSDRFSAERPKGSFSTLEIQRTEQGDSAMYLCASSLNNGNIQYFGAGTRLSVL.